The 7 T cell receptor beta chains below all came from one sample that was sequenced in a study of T cells expressing NK-cell markers. TCRdb reprocessed the 5' RACE reads and reports one entry per CDR3 protein, with no DNA. The sample data list about 160,000 distinct CDR3 sequences. The sample was blood T cells: a sorted CD56 or NKG2C T cell subset, CD4+ or CD8+ T cells, or bulk PBMC T cells (not recorded which). All receptors come from a woman aged 18 to 75 in good health.

The chain has TRBV3-1 and TRBJ1-1; TCRdb reports TRBD1, a call that lacks DNA to check it against. Germline V gene data show CDR1 as LGHDT and CDR2 as YNNKEL (reference sequence). This CDR3 comprises 15 residues. The CDR3 sequence is CASRPYDRGRTEAFF.

The chain combines TRBV9 with TRBJ2-2; TCRdb outputs TRBD1, but without DNA this stays unchecked. Germline loops: CDR1 SGDLS, CDR2 YYNGEE. This CDR3 is built from 16 residues. The CDR3 here is CASSRGGTALHRELFF.

The chain carries TRBV20-1 and TRBJ1-1. The CDR3 has 14 amino acids. CDR1 is DFQATT, CDR2 SNEGSKA, per germline (reference sequence). The CDR3: CSAASGGMNTEAFF.

J is TRBJ2-3 and V is TRBV5-1; TCRdb selects TRBD2, and the lack of DNA leaves this call unchecked. The CDR3 length is 16 residues. The germline CDR1 and CDR2 sequences are SGHRS and YFSETQ. CDR3 amino acids: CASSLGTSGRAWGQYF.

The chain is built from TRBV12-3 or TRBV12-4 and TRBJ2-3. The CDR3 contains 14 residues. CDR3: CASNHRSNADTQYF.

The J gene is TRBJ1-1, the V gene TRBV3-1; TCRdb reports TRBD1, a call that lacks DNA to check it against. The CDR3 loop spans 14 amino acids. Germline V gene lookup returns CDR1 LGHDT and CDR2 YNNKEL (reference sequence). CDR3 residues: CASSQDAGAYEAFF.

V is TRBV11-2 and J is TRBJ2-5; TCRdb outputs TRBD2, but without DNA this stays unchecked. Germline lookup yields CDR1 SGHAT and CDR2 FQNNGV. This CDR3 has 16 amino acids. CDR3 amino acids: CASSFYQGLSRGTQYF. The full variable domain, with the rest looked up from reference TRBV11-2 and TRBJ2-5, is EAGVAQSPRYKIIEKRQSVAFWCNPISGHATLYWYQQILGQGPKLLIQFQNNGVVDDSQLPKDRFSAERLKGVDSTLKIQPAKLEDSAVYLCASSFYQGLSRGTQYFGPGTRLLVL.